The 20 T cell receptor beta chains presented below share a single source sample, sequenced in a study of cytomegalovirus exposure and HLA in healthy donors. Primers for the PCR totalled 60 Vbeta and 13 Jbeta. Here immunoSEQ multiplex PCR was the method, and the copy in TCRdb shows in-frame clones only, minus some. The data show 80,000 to 130,000 clones, with around 80% seen just once and under 5% held by the top ten. The specimen was PBMCs. Receptors were obtained from a woman aged 50 to 60 in good health and CMV-seropositive.

This sequence joins TRBV7-2 and TRBJ1-2, with D possibly being TRBD1 (6 bases). V gave up 5 bases and J gave up 3 bases, with 13 bases separating them. CDR1 is SGHTA, CDR2 FQGNSA, per germline. The CDR3 is 14 residues long. The CDR3 here is CASSRDISYYGYTF. The CDR3 DNA reads as TGTGCCAGCAGCCGGGACATTTCCTACTATGGCTACACCTTC.

This clone turned up a few times. The genes are TRBV12-5 and TRBJ1-5; D ambiguous. Germline values: CDR1 LGHNT, CDR2 FRNRAP. This CDR3 has 13 residues. Trimming pared 6 bases from V and 7 bases from J, leaving 13 bases between. This CDR3 is CASGERLLQPQHF. The CDR3 region has the DNA TGTGCTAGTGGAGAAAGACTCCTGCAGCCCCAGCATTTT.

This chain uses TRBV27 with TRBJ2-5; D may be TRBD2 (7 bases). Germline-derived CDR1 and CDR2 are MNHEY and SMNVEV (reference sequence). The CDR3 contains 15 residues. The V end lost 5 bases, the J end lost 4 bases, and 17 bases lay between the germline ends. CDR3 loop: CASSQQGGGGETQYF. The CDR3 nucleotides are TGTGCCAGCAGTCAACAGGGCGGGGGTGGAGAGACCCAGTACTTC.

This chain uses TRBV7-9 with TRBJ1-5; D unresolved. The germline V gene has CDR1 SEHNR and CDR2 FQNEAQ (reference sequence). V shed 3 bases and J shed 0 bases, with 18 bases lying between them. The CDR3 has 18 amino acids. In DNA form, the CDR3 reads TGTGCCAGCAGCTTGGAGCAAACAGTCCTAGCTAGCAATCAGCCCCAGCATTTT. Its protein product is CASSLEQTVLASNQPQHF.

The chain couples TRBV4-2 to TRBJ2-3, with TRBD2 matching 10 bases. The CDR3 contains 18 residues. The germline V gene has CDR1 LGHNA and CDR2 YNFKEQ. The J segment lost 4 bases and the V segment lost 0 bases, leaving 10 bases of the junction unmatched. In DNA form, the CDR3 reads TGTGCCAGCAGCCAAGAGGCTAGCGGGAGTGGATTTGCAGATACGCAGTATTTT. This codes for CASSQEASGSGFADTQYF.

The chain combines TRBV9 with TRBJ2-3; 8 nucleotides match TRBD1. J was trimmed by 3 bases and V by 4 bases; bases with no gene match: 7. Per the germline V gene, CDR1 is SGDLS and CDR2 is YYNGEE. This CDR3 has 15 residues. CDR3 sequence reads: CASSSGQGGTDTQYF. The CDR3 DNA is TGTGCCAGCAGCAGTGGACAGGGTGGAACAGATACGCAGTATTTT.

There are a few counts of this clone. V gene TRBV7-8 combines with J gene TRBJ2-7; the match to TRBD2 covers 10 bases. V shed 5 bases, J shed 7 bases, and the junction held 14 bases outside the gene matches. The CDR3 spans 16 residues. From germline, CDR1 is SGHVS and CDR2 FQNEAQ. The CDR3 DNA reads TGTGCCAGCAGCGAGCGGACTAGCGGAGTCTTGGTTGAGCAGTACTTC. Encoded protein: CASSERTSGVLVEQYF.

This chain connects TRBV7-9 to TRBJ1-2; 8 positions match TRBD1. The ends lost 5 bases at V and 7 bases at J; junction bases unmatched: 12. CDR3 length: 15 residues. CDR1 and CDR2 (germline): SEHNR, FQNEAQ (reference sequence). CDR3 nucleotide sequence: TGTGCCAGCAGCCCCGGCCAGACAGGGGCCTTTGGCTACACCTTC. Its translation: CASSPGQTGAFGYTF.

The count of this clone is one. The V call is TRBV4-1, the J call TRBJ1-5, with a weak D call TRBD1 (6 bases). Trimming shortened V by 0 bases and J by 4 bases, and 16 bases separated the two germline ends. The CDR3 sequence is 17 residues long. Per germline, CDR1 MGHRA and CDR2 YSYEKL. The CDR3 DNA reads TGCGCCAGCAGCCAAGAGGCAGGGGACCTGAGGAATCAGCCCCAGCATTTT. It is translated as CASSQEAGDLRNQPQHF.

The rearrangement links TRBV6-5 to TRBJ2-5, with 7 bases that match TRBD1. The J call may be wrong; the DNA end is better matched by TRBJ2-7. This CDR3 comprises 15 residues. Germline lookup yields CDR1 MNHEY and CDR2 SVGAGI. For the CDR3, the DNA is TGTGCCAGCAGTTCTCTCGGGACAGAGTCCTACGAGCAGTACTTC. This sequence encodes CASSSLGTESYEQYF.

This chain uses TRBV28 with TRBJ2-2; 7 bases fit TRBD1. Losses at the gene ends were 7 bases for V and 7 bases for J; bases not matched to a gene: 18. The CDR3 is 17 amino acids. Germline CDR1 and CDR2: MDHEN and SYDVKM. In DNA form, the CDR3 reads TGTGCCAGCACCGGGCCTTGGGGGACAGTCCGTAACGGGGAGCTGTTTTTT. Its translation: CASTGPWGTVRNGELFF.

The count of this clone is one. V and J are TRBV12-5 and TRBJ2-5, with D possibly matching TRBD2 (5 bases). V gave up 6 bases and J gave up 5 bases, with 7 bases separating them. The V gene's germline CDR1 is LGHNT and CDR2 FRNRAP. The length of the CDR3 is 11 residues. The CDR3: CASGRGETQYF. The DNA for the CDR3 is TGTGCTAGTGGGAGAGGGGAGACCCAGTACTTC.

CDR3 region: CASSQDRRGGVETQYF. For the CDR3, the DNA is TGCGCCAGCAGCCAAGACCGTAGGGGGGGCGTGGAGACCCAGTACTTC. V is TRBV4-1 and J is TRBJ2-5; the D gene is possibly TRBD2 (7 bases). CDR3 length: 16 amino acids. V was clipped by 0 bases and J by 5 bases, with 16 bases between them. Looked up from germline, CDR1 is MGHRA and CDR2 is YSYEKL.

In its sample, this clone was seen a few times. This chain joins TRBV5-1 and TRBJ1-1; 8 positions match TRBD1. The CDR3 sequence is 16 residues long. J was trimmed by 3 bases and V by 1 base; bases with no gene match: 8. Germline V gene data show CDR1 as SGHRS and CDR2 as YFSETQ. As DNA, the CDR3 is TGCGCCAGCAGCTTGAGGACAGGGTACCTCGACACTGAAGCTTTCTTT. Residues: CASSLRTGYLDTEAFF. The entire variable domain, with the rest obtained from reference TRBV5-1 and TRBJ1-1, is as follows: KAGVTQTPRYLIKTRGQQVTLSCSPISGHRSVSWYQQTPGQGLQFLFEYFSETQRNKGNFPGRFSGRQFSNSRSEMNVSTLELGDSALYLCASSLRTGYLDTEAFFGQGTRLTVV.

This chain joins TRBV5-1 and TRBJ2-1; TRBD1 agrees at 10 bases. V lost 5 bases and J lost 6; bases outside the gene matches: 8. CDR3 length: 15 residues. Germline CDR1 SGHRS, CDR2 YFSETQ. The CDR3 nucleotides read TGCGCCAGCAGAACAGACAGGGGGCTGGGCAATGAGCAGTTCTTC. Amino acids: CASRTDRGLGNEQFF.

The chain links TRBV6-1 to TRBJ1-1; D is perhaps TRBD1 (5 bases). This CDR3 has 13 amino acids. The V gene lost 5 bases and the J gene lost 1 base, with 8 bases spanning the gap. Germline V lookup: CDR1 MNHNS, CDR2 SASEGT. In nucleotides, the CDR3 is TGTGCCAGCAGTTTCACAGGGAACACTGAAGCTTTCTTT. It codes for CASSFTGNTEAFF.

To note about this clone: The same CDR3 is also encoded by other DNA sequences in this sample. The CDR3 sequence: CASSQESGYGYTF. Here the CDR3 DNA reads TGCGCCAGCAGCCAAGAATCAGGGTATGGCTACACCTTC. This chain links TRBV4-1 with TRBJ1-2; possibly TRBD1 for D (5 bases). Trimming cost V 0 bases and J 5 bases, with 7 bases left between them. The germline V gene encodes CDR1 MGHRA and CDR2 YSYEKL. This CDR3 has 13 amino acids.

This sequence joins TRBV11-2 and TRBJ2-1; tentatively, D is TRBD2 (7 bases). Trimming took off 5 bases at V and 0 bases at J, with 23 bases between the two ends. From germline, CDR1 is SGHAT and CDR2 FQNNGV. The CDR3 length is 19 residues. The CDR3: CASSLARTRGGYSYNEQFF. As DNA, the CDR3 is TGTGCCAGCAGCCTCGCCCGGACTCGCGGGGGCTACTCCTACAATGAGCAGTTCTTC.

This clone was recorded a few times. The genes are TRBV7-9 and TRBJ1-1; D unresolved. The CDR3 is made up of 13 amino acids. Germline V gene data show CDR1 as SEHNR and CDR2 as FQNEAQ (reference sequence). V was pared by 3 bases and J by 1 base, with 6 bases between. The CDR3 region is CASSFGENTEAFF. CDR3 bases: TGTGCCAGCAGCTTCGGTGAGAACACTGAAGCTTTCTTT.

V gene TRBV11-3 combines with J gene TRBJ1-1; a weak D match, TRBD1 (6 bases). This CDR3 is built from 13 residues. Trimming pared 3 bases from V and 7 bases from J, leaving 12 bases between. Germline V gene lookup returns CDR1 SGHNT and CDR2 YENEEA. In DNA, the CDR3 is TGTGCCAGCAGCTTGGGACACCACTTTGAAGCTTTCTTT. Its translation: CASSLGHHFEAFF.